A single sample is the source of the 20 T cell receptor beta chains below, sequenced in a study of blood T cells in healthy people across ages. Next came a second PCR, run for about 7 to 12 cycles, which used a sample-barcoded 5' primer along with a J-beta primer mix. TCRdb recomputed calls from the 5' RACE reads with MiXCR, one row per CDR3 protein. The sample carries about 1.8 million distinct CDR3 sequences, roughly 50% recorded once. Input material: blood. All receptors derive from a woman between 40 and 50 years old in good health.

This clonotype was seen once. This sequence joins TRBV10-3 and TRBJ2-7, with TRBD1 identical over 9 bases. Germline V CDR1 and CDR2: ENHRY, SYGVKD. This CDR3 region has 13 residues. Unmatched junction bases numbered 7, after V lost 10 bases and J lost 3 bases. The CDR3 coding sequence is TGTGCCAGCTTTGACAGGGGGAACTACGAGCAGTACTTC. Translation gives CASFDRGNYEQYF.

The genes are TRBV7-9 and TRBJ2-5, with D tentatively TRBD1 (6 bases). In germline, CDR1 is SEHNR, CDR2 FQNEAQ (reference sequence). Trimming removed 5 bases at V and 5 bases at J, with 18 bases between. This CDR3 comprises 15 residues. The CDR3 reads CASSDLLQGYETQYF. In nucleotides, the CDR3 is TGTGCCAGCAGCGATCTTTTACAGGGATACGAGACCCAGTACTTC.

This clonotype was observed many times. This chain's CDR3 is CSASGDTYEQYF. Written as DNA, the CDR3 is TGCAGTGCTAGTGGGGACACCTACGAGCAGTACTTC. The V gene is TRBV20-1, the J gene TRBJ2-7, with D possibly matching TRBD1 (6 bases). Germline values: CDR1 DFQATT, CDR2 SNEGSKA (reference sequence). V was cut by 3 bases and J by 2 bases, with 8 bases left in between. The CDR3 consists of 12 residues.

This chain uses TRBV7-8 with TRBJ2-4; 15 bases are a match to TRBD2. The DNA end lines up better with TRBJ2-7; the J call may be wrong. CDR3 length equals 16 residues. Germline V CDR1 and CDR2: SGHVS, FQNEAQ. CDR3 sequence: CASSWTSGGAIHEQYF. In DNA form, the CDR3 reads TGTGCCAGCAGCTGGACTAGCGGGGGGGCCATACACGAGCAGTACTTC.

This clonotype has just one count. The chain links TRBV9 to TRBJ1-5; tentatively, D is TRBD1 (5 bases). Germline loops: CDR1 SGDLS, CDR2 YYNGEE. The CDR3 runs 14 residues. The germline V and J ends were trimmed by 3 bases and 2 bases, with 9 bases remaining between them. DNA of the CDR3: TGTGCCAGCAGCGCAGACAGAGGCAATCAGCCCCAGCATTTT. It yields the protein CASSADRGNQPQHF.

V and J are TRBV4-3 and TRBJ1-4, with TRBD1 matching over 7 bases. V was clipped by 0 bases and J by 3 bases; unmatched bases: 4. The germline gives CDR1 LGHNA, CDR2 YSLEER. The CDR3 totals 16 residues. CDR3 in DNA: TGCGCCAGCAGCCAAGATCAGGGGGTAGCTAATGAAAAACTGTTTTTT. It translates to CASSQDQGVANEKLFF.

V usage is TRBV6-1 and J usage is TRBJ2-7; D could derive from TRBD1 or TRBD2 (5 bases each). This CDR3 spans 15 amino acids. Germline loops: CDR1 MNHNS, CDR2 SASEGT. Trimming removed 0 bases at V and 7 bases at J, with 16 bases between. CDR3 sequence reads: CASSEALWGSGEQYF. DNA for the CDR3: TGTGCCAGCAGTGAAGCGCTTTGGGGCTCGGGGGAGCAGTACTTC.

On this clonotype itself: A much larger clone sits a single nucleotide away, making a read error possible. The gene calls are TRBV7-2 and TRBJ2-5, with a weak D call TRBD1 (6 bases). The CDR3 is 11 residues long. CDR1 and CDR2 from the germline V gene are SGHTA and FQGNSA. The CDR3 DNA follows: TGTGCTACAGGGCTTGGGGTCGGGCAGTACTTC. Its translation: CATGLGVGQYF.

To note about this clonotype: Its ends do not fully match the called genes, so a read error is possible. V and J are TRBV7-9 and TRBJ2-3, with TRBD1 identical over 10 bases. The CDR3 is made up of 15 amino acids. Germline lookup yields CDR1 SEHNR and CDR2 FQNEAQ (reference sequence). The DNA of the CDR3 is TGTACCAGCAGCCGGACAGGGGGATCGACAGATACGCAGTATTTT. Encoded protein: CTSSRTGGSTDTQYF.

The chain recombines TRBV4-3 with TRBJ2-1; the D gene is possibly TRBD1 (5 bases). Germline V CDR1 and CDR2: LGHNA, YSLEER. CDR3 size: 16 residues. The ends were cut back, 4 bases at V and 3 bases at J, with 16 bases in the middle. The CDR3, as DNA: TGCGCCAGCAGCCCCGCAGGGCTTAGGGGCTACAATGAGCAGTTCTTC. Its translation is CASSPAGLRGYNEQFF.

At least ten counts were recorded for this clonotype. This chain links TRBV12-3 or TRBV12-4 with TRBJ2-3; no reliable D call. This CDR3 has 13 residues. V shed 3 bases and J shed 2 bases, with 6 bases lying between them. The CDR3: CASSFLYTDTQYF. In DNA, the CDR3 is TGTGCCAGCAGTTTCCTGTACACAGATACGCAGTATTTT.

This sequence joins TRBV5-1 and TRBJ2-1; 10 bases are a match to TRBD1. With V trimmed by 6 bases and J by 3 bases, 6 bases remained unmatched. There are 15 residues in the CDR3. CDR1 is SGHRS and CDR2 is YFSETQ in the germline V gene. The CDR3 sequence: CASTSGDRGYNEQFF. The CDR3 DNA follows: TGCGCCAGCACATCAGGGGACAGGGGCTACAATGAGCAGTTCTTC.

The CDR3 sequence: CASAGQNQETQYF. As DNA, the CDR3 is TGTGCCAGCGCGGGACAGAATCAAGAGACCCAGTACTTC. The chain is built from TRBV6-5 and TRBJ2-5; possibly TRBD1 for D (7 bases). Trimming removed 8 bases at V and 2 bases at J, with 12 bases between. In germline, CDR1 is MNHEY, CDR2 SVGAGI. This CDR3 comprises 13 residues.

There are a few counts of this clonotype. This chain links TRBV29-1 with TRBJ2-3; tentative D call: TRBD2 (5 bases). This CDR3 spans 12 amino acids. The germline V gene encodes CDR1 SQVTM and CDR2 ANQGSEA. V gave up 4 bases and J gave up 3 bases, with 8 bases separating them. The CDR3 is CSVALATDTQYF. The DNA of the CDR3 is TGCAGCGTTGCCCTAGCAACAGATACGCAGTATTTT.

This clonotype was found a few times. This chain connects TRBV28 to TRBJ1-2; perhaps TRBD1 as D (5 bases). Trimming cost V 4 bases and J 0 bases, with 12 bases left between them. CDR3 length: 15 residues. Looked up from germline, CDR1 is MDHEN and CDR2 is SYDVKM. The CDR3 DNA reads as TGTGCCAGCAGTTCGGGACGTCCCACTAACTATGGCTACACCTTC. Its protein product is CASSSGRPTNYGYTF.

The V call is TRBV24-1, the J call TRBJ2-7; 7 nucleotides match TRBD1. The CDR3 totals 16 residues. The germline V gene has CDR1 KGHDR and CDR2 SFDVKD. With 4 bases clipped from V and 4 bases from J, the junction kept 12 bases outside the gene matches. The CDR3 DNA reads as TGTGCCACCAGTGAGGGGAACCGGGACAGCCGGTACGAGCAGTACTTC. It encodes CATSEGNRDSRYEQYF.

This clonotype was seen repeatedly, ten times or more. The V and J genes are TRBV7-2 and TRBJ2-5; D is perhaps TRBD1 (5 bases). Germline values: CDR1 SGHTA, CDR2 FQGNSA. The V end lost 7 bases, the J end lost 5 bases, and 8 bases lay between the germline ends. This CDR3 has 11 residues. In nucleotides, the CDR3 is TGTGCCAGCAACAAGGGGGAGACCCAGTACTTC. Its translation: CASNKGETQYF.

This chain links TRBV4-3 with TRBJ2-3; possible D gene TRBD2, 6 bases. Germline V gives CDR1 LGHNA, CDR2 YSLEER. The CDR3 is made up of 16 amino acids. V lost 0 bases and J 2 bases, leaving 12 bases between the germline ends. Here the CDR3 DNA reads TGCGCCAGCAGCCAAGATGTGCGGGGAGCCACAGATACGCAGTATTTT. It specifies CASSQDVRGATDTQYF.

This chain links TRBV6-5 with TRBJ1-2, with 7 bases that match TRBD1. Germline CDR1 is MNHEY and CDR2 is SVGAGI. The CDR3 extends over 15 amino acids. The junction had 9 bases not matched to a gene; V was cut back by 6 bases and J by 2 bases. The CDR3 is CASRTSEGQNYGYTF. The CDR3 region has the DNA TGTGCCAGCAGAACAAGCGAGGGACAGAACTATGGCTACACCTTC.

This chain links TRBV6-5 with TRBJ2-4, with TRBD2 matching 7 bases. Germline-derived CDR1 and CDR2 are MNHEY and SVGAGI. The CDR3 extends over 19 amino acids. J was trimmed by 0 bases and V by 4 bases; bases with no gene match: 15. This chain's CDR3 is CASSSPKSGNPLAKNIQYF. The CDR3 region has the DNA TGTGCCAGCAGTTCCCCTAAAAGCGGGAATCCTTTAGCCAAAAACATTCAGTACTTC.